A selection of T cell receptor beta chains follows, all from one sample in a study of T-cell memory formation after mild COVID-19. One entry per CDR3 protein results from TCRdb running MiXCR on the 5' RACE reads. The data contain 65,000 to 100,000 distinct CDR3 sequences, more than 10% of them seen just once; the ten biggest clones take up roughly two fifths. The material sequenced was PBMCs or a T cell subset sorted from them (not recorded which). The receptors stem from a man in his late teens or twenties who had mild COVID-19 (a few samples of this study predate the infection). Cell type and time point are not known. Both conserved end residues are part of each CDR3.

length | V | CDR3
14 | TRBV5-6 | CASSYEEELYGYTF
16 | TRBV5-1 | CASRFEILTDNTEAFF
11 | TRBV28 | CAGQGGNEQFF
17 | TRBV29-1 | CSVEDPGPAGGSGELFF
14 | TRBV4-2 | CASSLQGYNQPQHF
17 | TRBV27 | CASSSQDRVSGANVLTF
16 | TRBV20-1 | CSARDPQGPSTDTQYF
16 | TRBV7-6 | CASSNSSGTDSYEQYF
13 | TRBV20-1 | CSARTSGQETQYF
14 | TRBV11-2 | CASSLAGDYNEQFF
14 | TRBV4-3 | CASSQGPRTGELFF
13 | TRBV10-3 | CAITSQRQDEQFF
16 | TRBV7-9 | CASSHPTGVISDTQYF
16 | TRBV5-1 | CASSARLAGSFNEQFF
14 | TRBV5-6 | CASSLVDRGNIQYF
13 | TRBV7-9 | CASSLGRTYEQYF
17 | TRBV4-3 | CASSQDRAWGGQDTQYF
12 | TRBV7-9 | CASSLSTAGAFF
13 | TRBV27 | CASSFGVGYGYTF
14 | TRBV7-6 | CASSLSGSTDTQYF
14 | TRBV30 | CAWTFGLGTDTQYF
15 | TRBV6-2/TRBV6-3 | CASSYSSPRVTEAFF
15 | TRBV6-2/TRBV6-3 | CASSPRDSPNYGYTF
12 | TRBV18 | CASSPIGPEQYF
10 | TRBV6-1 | CASSGTQQFF
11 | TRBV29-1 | CSVVGKTEAFF
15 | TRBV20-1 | CSARGSESSYNEQFF
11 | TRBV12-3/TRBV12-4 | CASSPGGELFF
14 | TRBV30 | CAWSAGLYHNEQFF
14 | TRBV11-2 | CASSLAETGNEQFF